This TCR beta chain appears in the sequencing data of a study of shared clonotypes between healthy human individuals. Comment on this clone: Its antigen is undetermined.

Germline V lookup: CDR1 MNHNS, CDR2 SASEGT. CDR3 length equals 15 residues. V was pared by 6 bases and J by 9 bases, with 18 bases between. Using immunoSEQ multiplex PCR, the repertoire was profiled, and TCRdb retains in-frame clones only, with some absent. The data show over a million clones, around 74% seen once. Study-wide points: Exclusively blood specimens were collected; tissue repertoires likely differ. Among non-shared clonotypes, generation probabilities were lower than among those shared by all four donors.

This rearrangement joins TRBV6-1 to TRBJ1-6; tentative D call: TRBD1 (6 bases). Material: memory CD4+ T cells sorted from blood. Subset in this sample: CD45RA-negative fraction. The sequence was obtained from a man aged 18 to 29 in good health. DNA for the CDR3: TGTGCCAGCAGACCACAAACAGGGATGGCTTCACCCCTCCACTTT. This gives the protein CASRPQTGMASPLHF.